This T cell receptor (beta chain) comes out of a study of T cell responses to AZD1222 COVID-19 vaccine. Study-level findings and limits: Donors were largely white British and mainly female; clonal diversity was possibly underestimated. The breadth and depth of Spike-specific TCRs increased once two AZD1222 doses had been given. No day 14 peak samples; only post-peak repertoires were characterized.

With regard to this clone: What it recognizes is unknown.

Germline V CDR1 and CDR2: SGHRS, YFSETQ. The V gene lost 3 bases and the J gene lost 3 bases, with 10 bases spanning the gap. The CDR3 totals 13 residues. Measured with immunoSEQ multiplex PCR; TCRdb has only the in-frame clones, and not every one. The data contain 140,000 to 150,000 clones, about 87% of them singletons. The V call is TRBV5-1, the J call TRBJ2-7; no firm D call. This sequence originates from an adult in good health. Source: peripheral blood, taken on day 0 of AZD1222 vaccination. The CDR3 loop reads CASSSPPLYEQYF. DNA for the CDR3: TGCGCCAGCAGCTCCCCGCCACTCTACGAGCAGTACTTC.